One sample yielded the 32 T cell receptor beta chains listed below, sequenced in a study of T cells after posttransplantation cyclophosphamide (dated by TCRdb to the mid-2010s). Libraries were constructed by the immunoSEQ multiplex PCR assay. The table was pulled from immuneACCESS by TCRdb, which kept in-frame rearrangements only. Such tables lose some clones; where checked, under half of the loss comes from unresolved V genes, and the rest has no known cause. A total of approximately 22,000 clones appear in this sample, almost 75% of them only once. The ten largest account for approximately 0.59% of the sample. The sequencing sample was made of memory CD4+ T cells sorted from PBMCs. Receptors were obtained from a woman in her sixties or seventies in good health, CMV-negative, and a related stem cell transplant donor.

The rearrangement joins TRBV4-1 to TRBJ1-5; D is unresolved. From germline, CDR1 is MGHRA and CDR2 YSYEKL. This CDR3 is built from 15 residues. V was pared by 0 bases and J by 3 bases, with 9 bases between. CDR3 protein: CASSQEGRFNQPQHF. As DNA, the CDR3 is TGCGCCAGCAGCCAAGAGGGCAGGTTCAATCAGCCCCAGCATTTT.

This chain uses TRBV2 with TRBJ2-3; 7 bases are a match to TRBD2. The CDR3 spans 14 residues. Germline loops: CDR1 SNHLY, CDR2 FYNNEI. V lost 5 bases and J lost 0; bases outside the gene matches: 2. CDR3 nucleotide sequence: TGTGCCAGCAGTAGCGGGGCTAGCACAGATACGCAGTATTTT. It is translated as CASSSGASTDTQYF. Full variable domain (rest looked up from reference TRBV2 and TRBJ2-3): EPEVTQTPSHQVTQMGQEVILRCVPISNHLYFYWYRQILGQKVEFLVSFYNNEISEKSEIFDDQFSVERPDGSNFTLKIRSTKLEDSAMYFCASSSGASTDTQYFGPGTRLTVL.

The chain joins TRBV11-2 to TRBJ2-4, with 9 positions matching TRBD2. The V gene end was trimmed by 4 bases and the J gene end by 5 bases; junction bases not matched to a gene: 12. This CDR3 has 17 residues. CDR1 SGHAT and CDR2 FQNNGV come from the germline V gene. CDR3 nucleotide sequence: TGTGCCAGCAGCTCCCCAGAGCGCGGGGGGGCCCAAAACATTCAGTACTTC. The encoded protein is CASSSPERGGAQNIQYF.

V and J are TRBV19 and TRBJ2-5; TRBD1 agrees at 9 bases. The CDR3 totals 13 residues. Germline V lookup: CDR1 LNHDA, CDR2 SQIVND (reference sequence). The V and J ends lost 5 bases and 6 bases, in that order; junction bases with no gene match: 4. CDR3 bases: TGTGCCAGTAGTTCGGGACAGGGAAAGACCCAGTACTTC. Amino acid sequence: CASSSGQGKTQYF.

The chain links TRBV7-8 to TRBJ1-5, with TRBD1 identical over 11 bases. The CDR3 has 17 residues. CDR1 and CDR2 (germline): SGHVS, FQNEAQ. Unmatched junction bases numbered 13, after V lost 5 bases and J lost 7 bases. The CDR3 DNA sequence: TGTGCCAGCAGCCTGTTGCCGGGACAGGGGGGCTCCCAGCCCCAGCATTTT. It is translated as CASSLLPGQGGSQPQHF.

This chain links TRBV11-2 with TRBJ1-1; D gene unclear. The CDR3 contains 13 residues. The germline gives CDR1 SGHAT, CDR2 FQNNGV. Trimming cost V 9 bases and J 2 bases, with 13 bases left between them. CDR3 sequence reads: CASREQANTEAFF. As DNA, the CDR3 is TGTGCCAGTAGGGAGCAGGCCAACACTGAAGCTTTCTTT.

CDR3 coding DNA: TGTGCCAGCAGCTTATCGGACAGCTATAGCTCCTACGAGCAGTACTTC. Translation: CASSLSDSYSSYEQYF. The chain joins TRBV11-1 to TRBJ2-7, with D tentatively TRBD1 (6 bases). V shed 2 bases and J shed 0 bases, with 14 bases lying between them. CDR1 SGHAT and CDR2 FQDESV come from the germline V gene (reference sequence). The CDR3 totals 16 residues.

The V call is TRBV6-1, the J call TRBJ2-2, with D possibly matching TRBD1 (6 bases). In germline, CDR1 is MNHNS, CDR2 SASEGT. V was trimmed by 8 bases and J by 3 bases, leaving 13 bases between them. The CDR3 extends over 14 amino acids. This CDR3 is CASSGQGYTGELFF. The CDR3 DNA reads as TGTGCCAGCTCGGGACAAGGATACACCGGGGAGCTGTTTTTT.

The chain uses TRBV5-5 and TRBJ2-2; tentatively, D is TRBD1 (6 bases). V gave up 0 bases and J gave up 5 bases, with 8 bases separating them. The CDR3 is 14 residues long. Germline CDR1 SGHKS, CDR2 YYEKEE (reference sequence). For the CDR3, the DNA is TGTGCCAGCAGCTTGGTAGGGGGAACCGGGGAGCTGTTTTTT. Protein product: CASSLVGGTGELFF. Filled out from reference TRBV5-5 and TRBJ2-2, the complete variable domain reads DAGVTQSPTHLIKTRGQQVTLRCSPISGHKSVSWYQQVLGQGPQFIFQYYEKEERGRGNFPDRFSARQFPNYSSELNVNALLLGDSALYLCASSLVGGTGELFFGEGSRLTVL.

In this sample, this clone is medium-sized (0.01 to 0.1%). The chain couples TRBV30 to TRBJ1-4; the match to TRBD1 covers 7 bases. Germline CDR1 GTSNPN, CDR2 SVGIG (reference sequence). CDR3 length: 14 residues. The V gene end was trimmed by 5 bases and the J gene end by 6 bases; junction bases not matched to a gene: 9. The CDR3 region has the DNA TGTGCCTGGTCGACAGGGCAGTATCATGAAAAACTGTTTTTT. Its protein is CAWSTGQYHEKLFF.

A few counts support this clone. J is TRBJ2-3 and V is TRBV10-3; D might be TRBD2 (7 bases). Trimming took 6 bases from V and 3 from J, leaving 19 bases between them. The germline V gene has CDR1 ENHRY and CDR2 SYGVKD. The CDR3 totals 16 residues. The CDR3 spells CAIRSRGAGVTDTQYF. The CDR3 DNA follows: TGTGCCATCAGGTCCCGGGGGGCGGGAGTAACAGATACGCAGTATTTT.

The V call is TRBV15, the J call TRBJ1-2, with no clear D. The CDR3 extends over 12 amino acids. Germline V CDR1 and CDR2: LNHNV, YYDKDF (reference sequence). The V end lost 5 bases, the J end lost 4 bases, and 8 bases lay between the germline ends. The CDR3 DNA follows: TGTGCCACCAGCGGGCAGTCCTATGGCTACACCTTC. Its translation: CATSGQSYGYTF.

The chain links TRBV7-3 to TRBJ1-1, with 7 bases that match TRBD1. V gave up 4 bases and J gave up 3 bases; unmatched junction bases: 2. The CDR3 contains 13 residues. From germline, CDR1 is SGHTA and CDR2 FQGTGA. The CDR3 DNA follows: TGTGCCAGCAGCTCAGGGACAGACACTGAAGCTTTCTTT. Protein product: CASSSGTDTEAFF. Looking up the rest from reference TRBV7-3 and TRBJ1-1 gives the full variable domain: GAGVSQTPSNKVTEKGKYVELRCDPISGHTALYWYRQSLGQGPEFLIYFQGTGAADDSGLPNDRFFAVRPEGSVSTLKIQRTERGDSAVYLCASSSGTDTEAFFGQGTRLTVV.

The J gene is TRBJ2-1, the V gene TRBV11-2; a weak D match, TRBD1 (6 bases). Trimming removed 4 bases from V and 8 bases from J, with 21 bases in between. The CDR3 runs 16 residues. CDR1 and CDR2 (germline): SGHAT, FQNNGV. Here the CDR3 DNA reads TGTGCCAGCAGCTCCCCTCGGGGCTTACAGGGCCATGAGCAGTTCTTC. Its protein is CASSSPRGLQGHEQFF.

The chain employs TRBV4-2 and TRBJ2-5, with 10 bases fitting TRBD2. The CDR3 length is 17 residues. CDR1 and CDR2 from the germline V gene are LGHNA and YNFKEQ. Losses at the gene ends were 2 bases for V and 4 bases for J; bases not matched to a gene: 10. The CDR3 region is CASSQLLPGLASETQYF. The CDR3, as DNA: TGTGCCAGCAGCCAACTTCTTCCGGGACTAGCGTCAGAGACCCAGTACTTC.

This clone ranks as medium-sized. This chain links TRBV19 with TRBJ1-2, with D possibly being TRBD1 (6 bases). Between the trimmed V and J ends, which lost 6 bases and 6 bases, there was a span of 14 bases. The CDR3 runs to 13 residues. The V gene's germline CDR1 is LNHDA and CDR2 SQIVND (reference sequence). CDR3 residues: CASRGQSLNGYTF. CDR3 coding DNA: TGTGCCAGTAGAGGACAGAGTTTGAATGGCTACACCTTC.

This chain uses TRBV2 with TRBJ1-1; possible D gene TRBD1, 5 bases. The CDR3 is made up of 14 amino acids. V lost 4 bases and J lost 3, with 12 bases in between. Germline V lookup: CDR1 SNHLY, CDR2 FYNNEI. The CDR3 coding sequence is TGTGCCAGCAGTGTCAGGGAAGGGGACACTGAAGCTTTCTTT. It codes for CASSVREGDTEAFF.

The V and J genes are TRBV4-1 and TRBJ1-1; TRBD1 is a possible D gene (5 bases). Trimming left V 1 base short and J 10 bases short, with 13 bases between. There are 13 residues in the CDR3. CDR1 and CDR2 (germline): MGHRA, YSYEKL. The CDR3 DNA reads TGCGCCAGCAGCCAAGGTGGCAACGGGGGAGCTTTCTTT. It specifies CASSQGGNGGAFF.

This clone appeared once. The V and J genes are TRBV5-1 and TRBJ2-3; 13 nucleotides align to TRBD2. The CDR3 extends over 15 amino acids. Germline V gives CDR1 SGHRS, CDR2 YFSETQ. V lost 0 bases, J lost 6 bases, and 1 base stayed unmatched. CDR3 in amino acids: CASSLGTSGGDTQYF. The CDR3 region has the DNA TGCGCCAGCAGCTTGGGGACTAGCGGGGGTGATACGCAGTATTTT.

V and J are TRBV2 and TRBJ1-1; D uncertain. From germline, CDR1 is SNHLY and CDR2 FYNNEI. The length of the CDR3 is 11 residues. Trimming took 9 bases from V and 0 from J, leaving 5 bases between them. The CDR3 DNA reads TGTGCCAGGTCCTTGAACACTGAAGCTTTCTTT. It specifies CARSLNTEAFF. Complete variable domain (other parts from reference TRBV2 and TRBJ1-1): EPEVTQTPSHQVTQMGQEVILRCVPISNHLYFYWYRQILGQKVEFLVSFYNNEISEKSEIFDDQFSVERPDGSNFTLKIRSTKLEDSAMYFCARSLNTEAFFGQGTRLTVV.

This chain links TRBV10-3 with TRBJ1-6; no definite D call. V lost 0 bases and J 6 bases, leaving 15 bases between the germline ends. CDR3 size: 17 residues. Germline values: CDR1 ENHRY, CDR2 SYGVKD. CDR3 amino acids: CAISESIRPGFNSPLHF. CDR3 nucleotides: TGTGCCATCAGTGAGTCGATAAGGCCAGGATTTAATTCACCCCTCCACTTT.

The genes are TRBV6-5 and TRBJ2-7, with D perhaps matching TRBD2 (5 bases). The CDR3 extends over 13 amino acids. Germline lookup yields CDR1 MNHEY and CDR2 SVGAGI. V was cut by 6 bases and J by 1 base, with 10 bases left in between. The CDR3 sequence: CASSRGSSYEQYF. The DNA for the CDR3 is TGTGCCAGCAGCCGAGGGTCTTCCTACGAGCAGTACTTC.

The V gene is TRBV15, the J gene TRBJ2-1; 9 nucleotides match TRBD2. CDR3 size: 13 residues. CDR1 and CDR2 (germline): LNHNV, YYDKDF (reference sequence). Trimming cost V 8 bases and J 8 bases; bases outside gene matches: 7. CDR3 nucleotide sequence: TGTGCCACCGGGGCGGGAGGGCTTTATGAGCAGTTCTTC. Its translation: CATGAGGLYEQFF. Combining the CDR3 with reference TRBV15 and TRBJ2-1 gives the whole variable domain DAMVIQNPRYQVTQFGKPVTLSCSQTLNHNVMYWYQQKSSQAPKLLFHYYDKDFNNEADTPDNFQSRRPNTSFCFLDIRSPGLGDTAMYLCATGAGGLYEQFFGPGTRLTVL.

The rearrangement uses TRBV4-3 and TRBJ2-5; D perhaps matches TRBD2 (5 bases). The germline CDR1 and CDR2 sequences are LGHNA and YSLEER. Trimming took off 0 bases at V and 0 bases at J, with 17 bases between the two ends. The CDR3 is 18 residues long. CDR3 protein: CASSQEPRARRYQETQYF. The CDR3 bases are TGCGCCAGCAGCCAAGAGCCCCGTGCCAGGAGGTACCAAGAGACCCAGTACTTC.

CDR3 DNA sequence: TGTGCCAGTAGACGGGAGGGGGATAGCAATCAGCCCCAGCATTTT. Its translation is CASRREGDSNQPQHF. The V call is TRBV19, the J call TRBJ1-5, with D maybe TRBD1 (6 bases). CDR1 and CDR2 from the germline V gene are LNHDA and SQIVND (reference sequence). The length of the CDR3 is 15 residues. Trimming left V 6 bases short and J 0 bases short, with 12 bases between.

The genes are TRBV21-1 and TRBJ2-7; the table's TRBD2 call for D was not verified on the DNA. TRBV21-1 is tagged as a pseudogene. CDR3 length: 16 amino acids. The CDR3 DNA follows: TGTGCCAGCAGCAAAGTCATGCGGGGGGGGTCCTACGAGCAGTACTTC. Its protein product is CASSKVMRGGSYEQYF.

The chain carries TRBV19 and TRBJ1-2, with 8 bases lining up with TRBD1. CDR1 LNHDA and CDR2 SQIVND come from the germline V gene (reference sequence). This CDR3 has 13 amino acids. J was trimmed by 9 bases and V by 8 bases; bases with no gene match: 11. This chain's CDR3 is CASGLRGTGRYTF. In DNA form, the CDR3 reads TGTGCCAGTGGCCTGAGAGGGACAGGACGCTACACCTTC.

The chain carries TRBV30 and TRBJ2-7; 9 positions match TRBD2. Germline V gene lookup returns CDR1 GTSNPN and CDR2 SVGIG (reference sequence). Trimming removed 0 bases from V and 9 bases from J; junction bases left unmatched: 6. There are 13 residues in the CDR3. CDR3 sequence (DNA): TGTGCCTGGAGTGTCGGGACTAGCAAGGCGCAGTACTTC. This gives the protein CAWSVGTSKAQYF.

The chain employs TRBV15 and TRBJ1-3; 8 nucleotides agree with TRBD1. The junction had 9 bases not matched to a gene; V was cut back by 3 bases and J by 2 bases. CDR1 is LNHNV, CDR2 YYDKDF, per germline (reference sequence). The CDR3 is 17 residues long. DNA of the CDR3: TGTGCCACCAGCAGGGATTTTACAGGGGGGGCTGGAAACACCATATATTTT. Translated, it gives CATSRDFTGGAGNTIYF.

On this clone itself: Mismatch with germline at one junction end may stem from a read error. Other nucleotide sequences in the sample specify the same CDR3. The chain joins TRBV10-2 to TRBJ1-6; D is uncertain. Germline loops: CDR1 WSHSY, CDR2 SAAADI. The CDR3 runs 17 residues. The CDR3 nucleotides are TGCGCCAGCAGTGAAAAAGCAAGAAGCTCCTATAATTCGCCCCTCCACTTT. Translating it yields CASSEKARSSYNSPLHF.

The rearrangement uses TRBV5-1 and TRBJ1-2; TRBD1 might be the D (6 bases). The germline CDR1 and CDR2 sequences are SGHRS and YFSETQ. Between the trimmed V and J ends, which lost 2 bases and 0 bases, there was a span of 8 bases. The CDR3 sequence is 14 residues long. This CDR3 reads CASSFGQTNYGYTF. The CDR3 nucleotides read TGCGCCAGCAGCTTTGGACAGACTAACTATGGCTACACCTTC.

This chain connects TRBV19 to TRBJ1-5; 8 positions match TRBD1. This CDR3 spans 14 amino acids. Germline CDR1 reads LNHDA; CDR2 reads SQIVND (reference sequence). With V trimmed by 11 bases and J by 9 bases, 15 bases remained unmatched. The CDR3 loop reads CASHQGQVSRPQHF. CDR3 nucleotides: TGTGCCTCCCATCAGGGACAGGTTTCAAGGCCCCAGCATTTT. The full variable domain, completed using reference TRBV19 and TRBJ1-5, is DGGITQSPKYLFRKEGQNVTLSCEQNLNHDAMYWYRQDPGQGLRLIYYSQIVNDFQKGDIAEGYSVSREKKESFPLTVTSAQKNPTAFYLCASHQGQVSRPQHFGDGTRLSIL.